This TCR beta chain was obtained from a study of shared clonotypes between healthy human individuals. Study at large: Aged 18 to 49, the donors were a couple of women and a few men. Overall study findings and caveats: Rarefaction showed sorted-subset sequencing was incomplete despite large depth.

As for this clone: Its antigen is unidentified.

The table came from immunoSEQ multiplex PCR; TCRdb's copy has only in-frame clones and leaves some out. The sample consists of approximately 1.4 million clones, approximately 98% of them appearing once. The CDR3 extends over 16 amino acids. Per germline, CDR1 SGHRS and CDR2 YFSETQ. The V and J ends lost 0 bases and 6 bases, in that order; junction bases with no gene match: 5. This clonotype was obtained from a man aged 30-40 years in good health. The chain couples TRBV5-1 to TRBJ2-5; 13 bases fit TRBD2. Sequenced input: naive CD4+ T cells sorted from blood. Subset reported: CD45RA+ positively selected. The CDR3 DNA reads TGCGCCAGCAGCTTGGGACTAGCGGGAGGCGCAAAGACCCAGTACTTC. Translated: CASSLGLAGGAKTQYF.